This T cell receptor (beta chain) was identified during a study of post-analysis software for immune sequencing data. About the study: The patients showed relapsing-remitting, secondary progressive and progressive-relapsing multiple sclerosis courses.

Comments on this clonotype: Antigen specificity is unknown.

TCR beta cDNA libraries included unique molecular identifiers. TCRdb re-derived calls from the PCR reads in MiXCR, one entry per CDR3 protein. Of approximately 730,000 distinct CDR3 sequences listed, 25% to 30% are singletons. With V trimmed by 5 bases and J by 4 bases, 7 bases remained unmatched. The length of the CDR3 is 13 residues. Germline V lookup: CDR1 DFQATT, CDR2 SNEGSKA (reference sequence). Regarding the study as a whole: Samples made in the same batch grouped tightly together by F measure. Comparison of patients with controls showed about 5 TRBV segments more frequent in patients, TRBV5-6, TRBV5-1 and TRBV20-1 among them.

The genes are TRBV20-1 and TRBJ1-2; 7 nucleotides match TRBD1. This TCR was recovered from a girl aged 5 to 17 with multiple sclerosis. The sequenced sample consisted of blood. In nucleotides, the CDR3 is TGCAGTGCTTGGTGGGAGGGGGCCTATGGCTACACCTTC. Encoded protein: CSAWWEGAYGYTF.